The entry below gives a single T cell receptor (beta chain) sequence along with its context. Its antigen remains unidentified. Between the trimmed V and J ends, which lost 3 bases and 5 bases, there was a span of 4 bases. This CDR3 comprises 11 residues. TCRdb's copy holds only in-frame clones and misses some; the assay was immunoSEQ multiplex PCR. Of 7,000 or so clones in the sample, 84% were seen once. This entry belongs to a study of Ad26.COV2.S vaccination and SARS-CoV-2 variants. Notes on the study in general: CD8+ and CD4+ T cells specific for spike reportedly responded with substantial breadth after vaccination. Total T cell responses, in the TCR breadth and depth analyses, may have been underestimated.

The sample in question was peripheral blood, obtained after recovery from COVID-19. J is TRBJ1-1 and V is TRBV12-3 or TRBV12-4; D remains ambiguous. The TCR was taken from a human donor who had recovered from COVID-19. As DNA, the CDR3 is TGTGCCAGCAGTTTCGGTACTGAAGCTTTCTTT. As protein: CASSFGTEAFF.